This TCR beta chain was captured in a study of shared clonotypes between healthy human individuals. Study findings and constraints: Larger estimated richness was generally recorded for naive subsets relative to memory subsets.

To note about this clone: Its specificity is unknown.

V shed 5 bases, J shed 4 bases, and the junction held 5 bases outside the gene matches. Germline V gene sequence: CDR1 SGHVS, CDR2 FQNEAQ. The CDR3 has 15 residues. Sequencing used immunoSEQ multiplex PCR; TCRdb keeps in-frame clones, though not all of them. The sample has about 2.4 million clones, roughly 93% seen once. The receptor was derived from a man younger than 30 in good health. Some clones in this sample may be carry-over from other donors' samples. The sequencing sample was made of naive CD4+ T cells from PBMCs. The subset denotes: CD45RA+ positively selected. The genes are TRBV7-8 and TRBJ2-3; 11 nucleotides agree with TRBD1. The CDR3: CASSIRTGGADTQYF. Here the CDR3 DNA reads TGTGCCAGCAGCATCCGGACAGGGGGCGCAGATACGCAGTATTTT.